The 7 T cell receptor beta chains presented below share a single source sample, sequenced in a study of CD8 T cells in Susac syndrome. Reverse transcription of about 0.5 to 1 ug RNA was carried out with random hexamers. TCRdb re-called the immunoSEQ multiplex PCR reads with MiXCR, one entry per CDR3 protein. The table has roughly 200,000 distinct CDR3 sequences, approximately 95% seen once. The sequenced sample consisted of CD4+ T cells from PBMCs. The receptors derive from a human donor with multiple sclerosis.

This sequence joins TRBV7-9 and TRBJ2-7; unclear D gene. Trimming cost V 0 bases and J 0 bases, with 6 bases left between them. Germline V gene lookup returns CDR1 SEHNR and CDR2 FQNEAQ (reference sequence). This CDR3 region has 14 residues. For the CDR3, the DNA is TGTGCCAGCAGCTTAGCTTGGAGCTCCTACGAGCAGTACGTC. It translates to CASSLAWSSYEQYV.

The chain uses TRBV30 and TRBJ1-1; D is possibly TRBD1 (5 bases). The CDR3 runs to 14 residues. The germline V gene has CDR1 GTSNPN and CDR2 SVGIG (reference sequence). Trimming removed 2 bases at V and 0 bases at J, with 10 bases between. In DNA form, the CDR3 reads TGTGCCTGGAGTCAAGGCAGGGTGAACACTGAAGCTTTCTTT. Protein: CAWSQGRVNTEAFF. Complete variable domain (other parts from reference TRBV30 and TRBJ1-1): SQTIHQWPATLVQPVGSPLSLECTVEGTSNPNLYWYRQAAGRGLQLLFYSVGIGQISSEVPQNLSASRPQDRQFILSSKKLLLSDSGFYLCAWSQGRVNTEAFFGQGTRLTVV.

This chain joins TRBV5-6 and TRBJ1-1; no clear D. The CDR3 is made up of 15 amino acids. V lost 0 bases and J lost 3, with 12 bases in between. CDR1 is SGHDT and CDR2 is YYEEEE in the germline V gene. The CDR3 region is CASSLAGTGHTEAFF. The CDR3 DNA reads as TGTGCCAGCAGCTTGGCAGGAACGGGCCACACTGAAGCTTTCTTT.

For the CDR3, the DNA is TGTGCCAGCTCGCCGGGACGGTCCTCAGGAGAGCAGTACGTC. Protein product: CASSPGRSSGEQYV. The chain has TRBV18 and TRBJ2-7; D tentatively reads TRBD1 or TRBD2 (5 bases each). Germline V gene sequence: CDR1 KGHSH, CDR2 LQKENI. Trimming took off 6 bases at V and 7 bases at J, with 19 bases between the two ends. CDR3 length: 14 amino acids.

V and J are TRBV29-1 and TRBJ1-2; D remains ambiguous. CDR1 and CDR2 from the germline V gene are SQVTM and ANQGSEA. V lost 3 bases to trimming and J lost 1 base, with 6 bases between them. CDR3 length: 12 amino acids. CDR3: CSVDKGNYGYTF. The CDR3 DNA reads as TGCAGCGTTGATAAGGGTAACTATGGCTACACCTTC.

This clonotype was seen a single time. The rearrangement joins TRBV20-1 to TRBJ2-3; D tentatively reads TRBD1 or TRBD2 (5 bases each). Trimming removed 6 bases from V and 4 bases from J, with 11 bases in between. CDR3 length equals 12 residues. CDR1 is DFQATT, CDR2 SNEGSKA, per germline (reference sequence). The CDR3 coding sequence is TGCAGTGCCGAGGGGACGTCAGATACGCAGTATTTT. This gives the protein CSAEGTSDTQYF.

V is TRBV6-6 and J is TRBJ2-7; D might be TRBD2 (5 bases). Deletions cut 6 bases from V and 7 bases from J, with 10 bases between. Germline CDR1 MNHNY, CDR2 SVGAGI (reference sequence). This CDR3 region has 11 residues. CDR3: CASRVTGEQYF. In DNA form, the CDR3 reads TGTGCCAGCAGGGTAACGGGGGAGCAGTACTTC.